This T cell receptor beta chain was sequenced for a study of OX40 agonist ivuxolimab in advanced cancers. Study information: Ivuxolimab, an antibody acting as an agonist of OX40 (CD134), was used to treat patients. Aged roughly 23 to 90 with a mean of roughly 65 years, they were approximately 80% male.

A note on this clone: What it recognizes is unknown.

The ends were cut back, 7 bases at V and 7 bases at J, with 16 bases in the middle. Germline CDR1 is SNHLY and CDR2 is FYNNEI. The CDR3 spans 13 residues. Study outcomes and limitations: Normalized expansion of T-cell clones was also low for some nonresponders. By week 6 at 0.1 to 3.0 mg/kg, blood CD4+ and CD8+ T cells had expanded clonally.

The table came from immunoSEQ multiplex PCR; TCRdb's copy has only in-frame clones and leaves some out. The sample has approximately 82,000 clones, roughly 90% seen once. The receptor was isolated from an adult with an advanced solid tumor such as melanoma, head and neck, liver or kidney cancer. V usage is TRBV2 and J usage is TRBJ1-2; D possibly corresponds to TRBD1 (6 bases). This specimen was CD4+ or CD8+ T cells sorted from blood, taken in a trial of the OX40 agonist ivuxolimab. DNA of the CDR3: TGTGCCAGCATCAATGAGGGGGGGCTTGGCTACACCTTC. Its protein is CASINEGGLGYTF. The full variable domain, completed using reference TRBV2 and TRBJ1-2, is EPEVTQTPSHQVTQMGQEVILRCVPISNHLYFYWYRQILGQKVEFLVSFYNNEISEKSEIFDDQFSVERPDGSNFTLKIRSTKLEDSAMYFCASINEGGLGYTFGSGTRLTVV.